Listed below are T cell receptor beta chains from one sample, sequenced in a study of blood T cell repertoires in COVID-19. Sequencing was performed with immunoSEQ multiplex PCR; in TCRdb, only in-frame clones are kept and a portion is missing. The data show a few hundred thousand clones, 82% seen once. The source material was peripheral blood. These receptors were taken from a woman younger than 30 with acute or convalescent COVID-19. Each CDR3 is given with its conserved first and last residue. A D gene is named only where the DNA matches it firmly. The size entry is marked missing in some rows and otherwise reads once, few, many or a size class.

d_call	v_call	j_call	clone_size	cdr3_nt	cdr3_aa
-	TRBV7-9	TRBJ1-3	once	TGTGCCAGCAGCTTAGTGGCAGGAAACACCATATATTTT	CASSLVAGNTIYF
-	TRBV9	TRBJ2-7	-	TGTGCCAGCAGCGTAGGCCTAGCGACCTACGAGCAGTACTTC	CASSVGLATYEQYF
-	TRBV11-2	TRBJ2-7	many	TGTGCCAGCAGAACCCCAGGGGCCTACGAGCAGTACTTC	CASRTPGAYEQYF
TRBD2	TRBV5-1	TRBJ2-7	once	TGCGCCAGCAGCCTCGGACTAGCGCACTACTACGAGCAGTACTTC	CASSLGLAHYYEQYF
-	TRBV7-9	TRBJ1-2	many	TGTGCCAGCAGCTCCTCCTATGGCTACACCTTC	CASSSSYGYTF
TRBD1	TRBV7-2	TRBJ2-7	-	TGTGCCAGCAGCCCCGGGACAGTTGTCCACGAGCAGTACTTC	CASSPGTVVHEQYF
TRBD1	TRBV20-1	TRBJ2-7	-	TGCAGTGCCCAAGGACAGGGGGAGAAGTACTTC	CSAQGQGEKYF
TRBD1	TRBV15	TRBJ2-7	-	TGTGCCACCAGCAGAGATCCGGAGCTTCGGGGACAGGTAGACTTC	CATSRDPELRGQVDF
TRBD2	TRBV11-2	TRBJ2-1	-	TGTGCCAGCAGCTTAGGTTATTATGGACTAGCGGACCATGAGCAGTTCTTC	CASSLGYYGLADHEQFF
-	TRBV28	TRBJ2-1	-	TGTGCCAGCAGTTCGTTTTCCCGGGACTCGTACAATGAGCAGTTCTTC	CASSSFSRDSYNEQFF